This T cell receptor beta chain was observed in a study of OX40 agonist ivuxolimab in advanced cancers. Study-level information: Three partial responders included one hepatocellular carcinoma patient and two cutaneous melanoma patients.

Profiled with immunoSEQ multiplex PCR; TCRdb holds only in-frame clones, not every one. The top ten clones hold approximately 4.8% of a sample with more than 60,000 clones, approximately 83% of them seen once. Trimming cost V 1 base and J 7 bases, with 10 bases left between them. Germline V CDR1 and CDR2: SGHTA, FQGNSA. The CDR3 extends over 13 amino acids. Whole-study findings and limits: Average numbers of expanded clones were greater in CD8+ T cells than in CD4+.

A note on this clone: Its matching antigen is unknown.

This receptor was obtained from an adult with an advanced solid tumor such as melanoma, head and neck, liver or kidney cancer. The chain joins TRBV7-2 to TRBJ2-5; maybe TRBD1 (5 bases). Specimen: CD4+ or CD8+ T cells sorted from blood, collected in a trial of the OX40 agonist ivuxolimab. The CDR3 nucleotides read TGTGCCAGCAGCTTAGAAGGGGTAGTGACCCAGTACTTC. Its protein product is CASSLEGVVTQYF.